This T cell receptor beta chain was recovered during a study of response to subunit inactivated influenza vaccine (dated by TCRdb to 2016 to 2018). About the study as a whole: The study used deep quantitative T cell receptor repertoire profiling to track responses to a trivalent subunit inactivated influenza vaccine. The paper's findings and limits, for the study overall: According to the authors, only a limited number of new T cells may be recruited by each seasonal influenza vaccination.

For CDR1 and CDR2, the germline V gene (reference sequence) lists MNHEY and SMNVEV. The CDR3 spans 14 residues, from the cysteine through the phenylalanine. Solely the CDR3 DNA is kept, with 42 bases framed from the first base. Trimming removed 2 bases from V and 3 bases from J, leaving 8 bases between the germline ends. Library creation used RT-PCR. Instrument on record: Illumina HiSeq 2500. The public reads were reanalyzed by TCRdb: fastp trimming at Q25, MiXCR alignment, in-frame beta chains only. Under each unique CDR3 protein, matching rows form one entry showing the most common genes and DNA. The sample includes around 180,000 distinct CDR3 sequences, with 9.2% observed a single time. The ten largest account for about a tenth of the sample. As for this clonotype: Which antigen it targets is not known. Base qualities are not provided; no much larger clone lies one nucleotide away.

This chain joins TRBV27 to TRBJ1-5; tentative D gene TRBD1, with 5 bases matching. The source is a man aged 45-65 years who received an inactivated influenza vaccine. Donor details come from another sample of the same person, matched by shared clones. Source: non-naive T cells sorted from PBMCs, taken on the day of vaccination. The sample's cell subset or site label is to be understood as: memory T cell fraction. The CDR3 sequence is CASSLRQYNQPQHF. The bases are TGTGCCAGCAGTTTAAGACAGTACAATCAGCCCCAGCATTTT.